These 9 T cell receptor beta chains originate from one sample sequenced in a study of blood T cell repertoires in COVID-19. Clones were read by immunoSEQ multiplex PCR, and TCRdb kept only the in-frame ones, dropping some. This sample has about 230,000 clones, with 70% to 90% found just once. Sequencing was performed on peripheral blood. The source is a woman under 30 who had recovered from COVID-19.

The chain couples TRBV7-6 to TRBJ1-2, with a possible D match to TRBD1 (6 bases). The CDR3 runs 12 residues. Germline V gene sequence: CDR1 SGHVS, CDR2 FNYEAQ. V was pared by 2 bases and J by 8 bases, with 9 bases between. DNA of the CDR3: TGTGCCAGCAGCTTAACAGGGCACGGCTACACCTTC. It encodes CASSLTGHGYTF. The whole variable domain, remainder taken from reference TRBV7-6 and TRBJ1-2, is GAGVSQSPRYKVTKRGQDVALRCDPISGHVSLYWYRQALGQGPEFLTYFNYEAQQDKSGLPNDRFSAERPEGSISTLTIQRTEQRDSAMYRCASSLTGHGYTFGSGTRLTVV.

The V call is TRBV29-1, the J call TRBJ2-6; TRBD2 aligns across 7 bases. Trimming took 7 bases from V and 1 from J; bases not matched to a gene: 7. CDR3 size: 15 residues. The V gene's germline CDR1 is SQVTM and CDR2 ANQGSEA. In DNA, the CDR3 is TGCAGCGCTGCCCGGGGGGTGTCTGGGGCCAACGTCCTGACTTTC. Amino acids: CSAARGVSGANVLTF.

This chain joins TRBV5-6 and TRBJ1-5; D not resolved. Germline CDR1 and CDR2: SGHDT and YYEEEE. Trimming removed 0 bases at V and 11 bases at J, with 15 bases between. This CDR3 region has 14 residues. The CDR3 reads CASSLGRSPRTQHF. For the CDR3, the DNA is TGTGCCAGCAGCTTGGGGCGTAGCCCCCGGACCCAGCATTTT.

The J gene is TRBJ2-3, the V gene TRBV3-1 (or the pseudogene TRBV3-2), with D hard to call. Germline CDR1 and CDR2: LGHDT and YNNKEL (reference sequence). The CDR3 spans 13 residues. Trimming stripped 4 bases from V and 1 base from J, with 6 bases between. Here the CDR3 reads CASSPIGTDTQYF. The CDR3 nucleotides read TGTGCCAGCAGCCCCATTGGCACAGATACGCAGTATTTT.

The chain carries TRBV9 and TRBJ2-2; D is ambiguous. The CDR3 loop spans 12 amino acids. Germline CDR1 reads SGDLS; CDR2 reads YYNGEE. Trimming cost V 0 bases and J 8 bases, with 5 bases left between them. This chain's CDR3 is CASSVGGGELFF. In nucleotides, the CDR3 is TGTGCCAGCAGCGTAGGAGGAGGGGAGCTGTTTTTT.

The rearrangement uses TRBV20-1 and TRBJ2-7; TRBD1 agrees at 11 bases. In germline, CDR1 is DFQATT, CDR2 SNEGSKA (reference sequence). The ends lost 3 bases at V and 3 bases at J; junction bases unmatched: 7. The CDR3 extends over 15 amino acids. CDR3 region: CSASGRDRGNYEQYF. The CDR3 DNA is TGCAGTGCTAGTGGACGGGACAGGGGGAACTACGAGCAGTACTTC.

This chain links TRBV7-2 with TRBJ2-5; TRBD2 is a possible D gene (6 bases). The ends were cut back, 5 bases at V and 5 bases at J, with 15 bases in the middle. Germline V lookup: CDR1 SGHTA, CDR2 FQGNSA. The CDR3 contains 14 residues. CDR3 in amino acids: CASSGRGAWETQYF. CDR3 coding DNA: TGTGCCAGCAGCGGACGCGGGGCTTGGGAGACCCAGTACTTC. The entire variable domain, with the rest obtained from reference TRBV7-2 and TRBJ2-5, is as follows: GAGVSQSPSNKVTEKGKDVELRCDPISGHTALYWYRQSLGQGLEFLIYFQGNSAPDKSGLPSDRFSAERTGGSVSTLTIQRTQQEDSAVYLCASSGRGAWETQYFGPGTRLLVL.

This sequence joins TRBV14 and TRBJ2-7; D is unresolved. The V end lost 1 base, the J end lost 3 bases, and 4 bases lay between the germline ends. CDR3 length: 12 amino acids. CDR1 and CDR2 (germline): SGHDN, FVKESK. CDR3 amino acids: CASSQVHYEQYF. The CDR3 DNA reads TGTGCCAGCAGCCAAGTTCACTACGAGCAGTACTTC.

The gene calls are TRBV6-2 or TRBV6-3 and TRBJ2-3, with D tentatively TRBD2 (5 bases). CDR1 is MNHEY, CDR2 SVGEGT, per germline. CDR3 length: 15 amino acids. V was pared by 3 bases and J by 4 bases, with 14 bases between. The DNA for the CDR3 is TGTGCCAGCAGTTATCCTCTAAGGAGGCCAGATACGCAGTATTTT. Translation gives CASSYPLRRPDTQYF.